The 26 T cell receptor beta chains given below trace back to one sample, sequenced in a study of blood T cell repertoires in COVID-19. Here immunoSEQ multiplex PCR was the method, and the copy in TCRdb shows in-frame clones only, minus some. This table holds some 670,000 clones, 70% to 90% found once. Sequenced input: peripheral blood. The receptors stem from a woman aged 18-29 years with acute or convalescent COVID-19.

The chain carries TRBV4-2 and TRBJ1-5; 9 bases align to TRBD1. CDR3 size: 15 residues. The germline V gene encodes CDR1 LGHNA and CDR2 YNFKEQ. J lost 5 bases, V lost 1 base, and 3 bases had no gene match. For the CDR3, the DNA is TGTGCCAGCAGCCAAGTGGACAGGGGCCATCAGCCCCAGCATTTT. Its translation: CASSQVDRGHQPQHF.

The sample holds one count of this clone. This chain uses TRBV5-6 with TRBJ1-2, with TRBD1 matching 7 bases. Germline trimming cut 3 bases from V and 3 bases from J; bases unmatched to any gene: 8. The germline gives CDR1 SGHDT, CDR2 YYEEEE. The CDR3 length is 15 residues. CDR3 nucleotides: TGTGCCAGCAGCTCCGGGACAGACAAGGACTATGGCTACACCTTC. It specifies CASSSGTDKDYGYTF.

This chain uses TRBV11-3 with TRBJ2-3; TRBD2 matches 9 bases. The germline gives CDR1 SGHNT, CDR2 YENEEA. The CDR3 totals 16 residues. Trimming cost V 5 bases and J 6 bases; bases outside gene matches: 12. As DNA, the CDR3 is TGTGCCAGCAGCCCCGGGACTAGCAATCCCTCCGATACGCAGTATTTT. Its protein product is CASSPGTSNPSDTQYF.

Notes on this clone: The sample carries other DNA sequences with the same CDR3. The V call is TRBV9, the J call TRBJ1-1; possibly TRBD1 for D (5 bases). V lost 4 bases to trimming and J lost 5 bases, with 6 bases between them. Germline CDR1 and CDR2: SGDLS and YYNGEE. The CDR3 totals 11 residues. The CDR3 here is CASSPGTEAFF. The CDR3 DNA reads TGTGCCAGCAGCCCAGGGACTGAAGCTTTCTTT.

V gene TRBV27 combines with J gene TRBJ2-3; D call uncertain. V dropped 5 bases and J dropped 1 base, with 7 bases sitting between them. Germline V CDR1 and CDR2: MNHEY, SMNVEV (reference sequence). The CDR3 runs to 13 residues. The CDR3 loop is CASSLFRTDTQYF. CDR3 coding DNA: TGTGCCAGCAGTCTCTTCCGCACAGATACGCAGTATTTT.

This chain uses TRBV4-1 with TRBJ2-2, with a possible D match to TRBD2 (5 bases). Trimming removed 0 bases at V and 4 bases at J, with 12 bases between. The CDR3 spans 16 residues. Per germline, CDR1 MGHRA and CDR2 YSYEKL. This CDR3 reads CASSQDPGVGTGELFF. The CDR3 DNA sequence: TGCGCCAGCAGCCAAGATCCCGGGGTAGGCACCGGGGAGCTGTTTTTT.

The rearrangement uses TRBV6-1 and TRBJ1-2; 10 nucleotides match TRBD1. Germline V gives CDR1 MNHNS, CDR2 SASEGT. The CDR3 sequence is 15 residues long. The J segment lost 6 bases and the V segment lost 2 bases, leaving 6 bases of the junction unmatched. The CDR3 here is CASSEYDRGLDGYTF. CDR3 sequence (DNA): TGTGCCAGCAGTGAATATGACAGGGGGCTTGATGGCTACACCTTC.

The DNA of the CDR3 is TGCAGCGTTGAAGGGGGACACTCCTACGAGCAGTACTTC. It yields the protein CSVEGGHSYEQYF. The chain carries TRBV29-1 and TRBJ2-7, with D possibly matching TRBD1 (6 bases). V shed 1 base and J shed 0 bases, with 7 bases lying between them. Germline V gene sequence: CDR1 SQVTM, CDR2 ANQGSEA. This CDR3 contains 13 residues.

The chain carries TRBV12-2 and TRBJ2-5; TRBD2, the D gene given by the table, was not confirmed from the DNA. TRBV12-2 is a documented pseudogene. The CDR3 sequence is 15 residues long. The CDR3 DNA reads as TGTGCAAGTCGCTTCCCCACTAGCGGGGGAGAGACCCAGTACTTC. It translates to CASRFPTSGGETQYF.

The rearrangement uses TRBV5-1 and TRBJ2-7; 7 bases match TRBD1. This CDR3 is built from 12 residues. Germline trimming cut 5 bases from V and 1 base from J; bases unmatched to any gene: 0. Germline V gives CDR1 SGHRS, CDR2 YFSETQ. The CDR3 reads CASRQGSYEQYF. CDR3 DNA: TGCGCCAGCAGACAGGGGTCCTACGAGCAGTACTTC.

The chain recombines TRBV18 with TRBJ2-7, with 7 bases matching TRBD1. V was pared by 5 bases and J by 4 bases, with 11 bases of the junction left unmatched. The CDR3 is 15 residues long. The germline V gene has CDR1 KGHSH and CDR2 LQKENI. The DNA of the CDR3 is TGTGCCAGCTCAGACCGGGACAGAACACCTTACGAGCAGTACTTC. As protein: CASSDRDRTPYEQYF. The full variable domain, with the rest looked up from reference TRBV18 and TRBJ2-7, is NAGVMQNPRHLVRRRGQEARLRCSPMKGHSHVYWYRQLPEEGLKFMVYLQKENIIDESGMPKERFSAEFPKEGPSILRIQQVVRGDSAAYFCASSDRDRTPYEQYFGPGTRLTVT.

V gene TRBV30 combines with J gene TRBJ2-7; the match to TRBD2 covers 8 bases. This CDR3 region has 16 residues. The V gene end was trimmed by 1 base and the J gene end by 6 bases; junction bases not matched to a gene: 14. Germline CDR1 and CDR2: GTSNPN and SVGIG (reference sequence). The CDR3 DNA reads as TGTGCCTGGAGTGGACGGGGGGGCCCCACCCAGGTCGAGCAGTACTTC. The encoded protein is CAWSGRGGPTQVEQYF.

The genes are TRBV19 and TRBJ2-1; TRBD1 might be the D (7 bases). This CDR3 is 15 amino acids long. Trimming removed 6 bases from V and 2 bases from J, with 14 bases in between. Germline V lookup: CDR1 LNHDA, CDR2 SQIVND (reference sequence). The DNA for the CDR3 is TGTGCCAGTAGATTGACAGGGAGGACCTACAATGAGCAGTTCTTC. This translates into CASRLTGRTYNEQFF.

This chain uses TRBV19 with TRBJ2-5; 10 bases match TRBD2. Per germline, CDR1 LNHDA and CDR2 SQIVND (reference sequence). Trimming removed 7 bases from V and 5 bases from J; junction bases left unmatched: 7. CDR3 length equals 14 residues. CDR3 sequence reads: CASTSGGEVETQYF. CDR3 sequence (DNA): TGTGCCAGTACCAGCGGGGGGGAGGTGGAGACCCAGTACTTC.

The chain recombines TRBV10-3 with TRBJ2-4; 13 bases line up with TRBD2. The trim removed 3 bases at V and 1 base at J, leaving 3 bases unmatched. CDR3 length equals 17 residues. From germline, CDR1 is ENHRY and CDR2 SYGVKD. CDR3 DNA sequence: TGTGCCATCAGTGAACTAGCGGGGGGGAGGGCCAAAAACATTCAGTACTTC. Its protein product is CAISELAGGRAKNIQYF.

J is TRBJ1-5 and V is TRBV21-1; the table assigns TRBD1, which was not confirmed against the DNA. TRBV21-1 is a pseudogene. The CDR3 loop spans 15 amino acids. CDR3 bases: TGTGCCAGCATTCCCAGGACAGGGGGCAATCAGCCCCAGCATTTT. Translated, it gives CASIPRTGGNQPQHF.

This clone was recorded only once. The V and J genes are TRBV13 and TRBJ1-1; D remains ambiguous. CDR3 length: 15 amino acids. Germline lookup yields CDR1 PRHDT and CDR2 FYEKMQ (reference sequence). The V end lost 0 bases, the J end lost 1 base, and 9 bases lay between the germline ends. As DNA, the CDR3 is TGTGCCAGCAGCTTAGGGTTAGACACGAACACTGAAGCTTTCTTT. It translates to CASSLGLDTNTEAFF.

The chain links TRBV19 to TRBJ1-2; D call uncertain. Looked up from germline, CDR1 is LNHDA and CDR2 is SQIVND (reference sequence). CDR3 length: 12 residues. The V end lost 8 bases, the J end lost 3 bases, and 10 bases lay between the germline ends. The CDR3 spells CASCRRDYGYTF. The CDR3 DNA reads TGTGCCAGTTGTAGACGGGACTATGGCTACACCTTC.

The V gene is TRBV3-1 (or the pseudogene TRBV3-2), the J gene TRBJ2-3; no reliable D call. V was clipped by 0 bases and J by 2 bases, with 9 bases between them. The CDR3 extends over 15 amino acids. CDR1 is LGHDT and CDR2 is YNNKEL in the germline V gene (reference sequence). The CDR3 spells CASSQDQRDTDTQYF. The CDR3 DNA is TGTGCCAGCAGCCAAGATCAAAGAGACACAGATACGCAGTATTTT.

The rearrangement uses TRBV6-2 or TRBV6-3 and TRBJ1-1; the match to TRBD1 covers 8 bases. This CDR3 contains 15 residues. Germline V gene sequence: CDR1 MNHEY, CDR2 SVGEGT. Trimming took 0 bases from V and 4 from J; bases not matched to a gene: 4. CDR3 coding DNA: TGTGCCAGCAGTTACTCAGGACAGGGAGGCACTGAAGCTTTCTTT. This translates into CASSYSGQGGTEAFF.

The V gene is TRBV6-5, the J gene TRBJ1-1, with D unresolved. With 6 bases removed from V and 0 bases from J, the gap between germline ends came to 14 bases. Germline CDR1 and CDR2: MNHEY and SVGAGI. There are 15 residues in the CDR3. The CDR3 DNA follows: TGTGCCAGCAGCCCCAGTCTGAACATGAACACTGAAGCTTTCTTT. Translating gives CASSPSLNMNTEAFF.

This clone was observed a few times. This chain uses TRBV5-4 with TRBJ2-4; TRBD2 matches 13 bases. CDR3 length: 14 amino acids. J gave up 8 bases and V 2 bases, and 1 base lay outside the gene matches. Germline V gene data show CDR1 as SGHNT and CDR2 as YYREEE (reference sequence). The CDR3 protein is CASSLLAGGDIQYF. The CDR3 DNA is TGTGCCAGCAGCTTACTAGCGGGAGGGGACATTCAGTACTTC.

A word on this clone: This same CDR3 is encoded by further DNA sequences in the sample. The chain combines TRBV18 with TRBJ1-4, with 8 bases aligning to TRBD1. Germline lookup yields CDR1 KGHSH and CDR2 LQKENI. CDR3 length: 14 amino acids. V shed 6 bases and J 8 bases; nucleotides not matched to a gene: 8. The CDR3 bases are TGTGCCAGCTCCTTGGACAGGGCTGGCGAAAAACTGTTTTTT. Translated: CASSLDRAGEKLFF.

The rearrangement joins TRBV7-2 to TRBJ1-1; TRBD1 aligns across 7 bases. Trimming at V came to 4 bases and at J to 4 bases, leaving 3 bases not matched to a gene. CDR3 length: 13 residues. Germline V CDR1 and CDR2: SGHTA, FQGNSA. The CDR3 DNA reads as TGTGCCAGCAGCTCCCAGGGGGGCACTGAAGCTTTCTTT. Protein: CASSSQGGTEAFF.

The chain's CDR3 is CASGRGYSNQPQHF. In DNA, the CDR3 is TGTGCCAGCGGACGGGGGTATAGCAATCAGCCCCAGCATTTT. V gene TRBV5-6 combines with J gene TRBJ1-5; a possible D gene is TRBD1 (5 bases). CDR3 length: 14 amino acids. V was shortened by 7 bases and J by 0 bases, with 11 bases between the two germline ends. Germline-derived CDR1 and CDR2 are SGHDT and YYEEEE.

The chain carries TRBV5-1 and TRBJ1-6; 7 bases are shared with TRBD1. Germline CDR1 and CDR2: SGHRS and YFSETQ. Germline trimming cut 4 bases from V and 7 bases from J; bases unmatched to any gene: 8. The CDR3 has 15 amino acids. CDR3 sequence: CASSAYTGVNSPLHF. For the CDR3, the DNA is TGCGCCAGCAGCGCCTATACAGGGGTGAATTCACCCCTCCACTTT.